These T cell receptor beta chains were read from a single sample in a study of technical replicates of blood from a handful of donors. Clones were sequenced by immunoSEQ multiplex PCR, and TCRdb holds only the in-frame ones, with some missing. This repertoire shows roughly 70,000 clones, around 94% found once; its top ten account for 0.3% to 0.4%. What was sequenced was T cells isolated from PBMCs. These receptors originate from a human donor in good health. Both conserved end residues are trimmed from each CDR3. A D gene is named only where the DNA matches it firmly.

v_gene	d_gene	j_gene	CDR3aa
TRBV11-2	TRBD1	TRBJ1-3	ASSLNRGGGNTIY
TRBV14	NA	TRBJ2-3	ASSQGRSDTQY
TRBV15	NA	TRBJ2-7	ATSRDLNWALIDEQY
TRBV30	TRBD1	TRBJ1-1	AWSVLGRGPLGTEAF
TRBV4-1	TRBD1	TRBJ2-3	ASSQPDRGTDTQY
TRBV10-3	NA	TRBJ1-2	AISESTAYGYT
TRBV6-5	NA	TRBJ2-7	ASIESGSYEQY
TRBV7-6	TRBD1	TRBJ1-2	ASSLGTGRNGYT
TRBV10-3	NA	TRBJ2-1	AIERANNEQF
TRBV15	TRBD1	TRBJ1-2	ATSREGTEDYGYT
TRBV28	TRBD2	TRBJ2-1	ASSSSGSSYNEQF
TRBV5-1	TRBD2	TRBJ2-1	ASSSNLAGERFGSYNEQF
TRBV28	TRBD1	TRBJ2-3	ASMGTGGYTDTQY
TRBV4-2	NA	TRBJ2-3	ASSSSAHYTYTDTQY
TRBV30	NA	TRBJ1-2	AWGELLYGNYGYT
TRBV27	NA	TRBJ1-5	ASSPQDSNQPQH
TRBV5-1	NA	TRBJ1-1	ASSLAANMNTEAF
TRBV29-1	NA	TRBJ1-5	SVESSGGSPQH
TRBV9	NA	TRBJ2-2	ASSVVWTRNTGELF
TRBV11-3	NA	TRBJ2-3	ASSLDSDTQY
TRBV29-1	NA	TRBJ2-7	SVAQAELYEQY
TRBV30	TRBD2	TRBJ2-1	ACGLADPNEQF
TRBV6-5	NA	TRBJ1-5	ASRKHQDREQPQH
TRBV13	NA	TRBJ1-1	ASSSKTGRRLDTEAF
TRBV6-1	TRBD1	TRBJ2-7	ASSGPTGTGPGEQY
TRBV9	NA	TRBJ2-3	ASSGTLQGTDTQY
TRBV5-4	TRBD1	TRBJ1-1	ASSLGTGVTEAF
TRBV9	NA	TRBJ2-1	ASSVDASSYNEQF
TRBV12-5	NA	TRBJ1-1	ASAMAGEAF
TRBV7-9	NA	TRBJ2-7	ASTGRTVPSYEQY
TRBV19	NA	TRBJ1-1	ASSNGRGTEAF
TRBV6-6	NA	TRBJ2-2	ASSYKAGGITGELF
TRBV9	NA	TRBJ2-6	ASSVVELSGANVLT
TRBV20-1	NA	TRBJ2-7	SGLSGYEQY
TRBV6-6	NA	TRBJ2-5	ASSGSETQY
TRBV28	NA	TRBJ2-7	ASSRSLTEQY
TRBV30	NA	TRBJ2-7	AWSKLAYEQY
TRBV6-5	NA	TRBJ2-3	ASSYSSGKWDTQY
TRBV7-8	NA	TRBJ2-5	ASSAPQGTQETQY
TRBV11-3	TRBD2	TRBJ2-1	ASSNRAGVGYNEQF
TRBV7-9	NA	TRBJ2-1	ASSLEGGRNEQF
TRBV9	TRBD2	TRBJ2-1	ASSVVGGSLYNEQF
TRBV19	NA	TRBJ1-2	ASSIQLEVTGNYGYT
TRBV30	NA	TRBJ2-5	AWSVGAQETQY
TRBV6-5	NA	TRBJ1-1	ASIRAERTEAF
TRBV6-5	NA	TRBJ2-7	ASSPDLDYEQY
TRBV7-9	TRBD2	TRBJ2-7	ASSLLSGSNEQY
TRBV7-7	TRBD1	TRBJ2-5	ASSPRTGQETQY
TRBV6-5	TRBD2	TRBJ2-1	ASSSGTSGIYNEQF
TRBV10-1	TRBD2	TRBJ2-1	ASSSGLARNEQF
TRBV2	TRBD1	TRBJ2-1	AMKYGQGKVRQF
TRBV6-5	TRBD1	TRBJ1-2	ASSPGQGDYGYT
TRBV6-5	NA	TRBJ1-5	ASRTGVGSNQPQH